This TCR beta chain was identified in a study of OX40 agonist ivuxolimab in advanced cancers. For the study at large: Ivuxolimab, an agonistic anti-OX40 (CD134) antibody, was given to patients. A male proportion of 82.7% was recorded, with mean age around 55 years and range about 23 to 80.

V shed 2 bases and J shed 15 bases, with 11 bases lying between them. The CDR3 runs to 11 residues. Germline V CDR1 and CDR2: PRHDT, FYEKMQ (reference sequence). TCRdb keeps only in-frame clones here, not all; method: immunoSEQ multiplex PCR. The table shows tens of thousands of clones, with roughly nine tenths occurring only once. Study-wide findings and caveats: With doses of 0.1 to 3.0 mg/kg, CD4+ and CD8+ blood T cells had undergone clonal expansion by week 6. The study found among the lowest clonal expansion in partial responders at 0.1-3.0 mg/kg.

Note on this clone: What it recognizes is unknown.

The genes are TRBV13 and TRBJ2-1; D unresolved. This receptor was identified in an adult with an advanced solid tumor such as melanoma, head and neck, liver or kidney cancer. Sequencing used CD4+ or CD8+ T cells sorted from blood, obtained in a trial of the OX40 agonist ivuxolimab. The CDR3 DNA reads as TGTGCCAGCAGCTTATTAGACCGTCTGTTCTTC. Translation: CASSLLDRLFF.